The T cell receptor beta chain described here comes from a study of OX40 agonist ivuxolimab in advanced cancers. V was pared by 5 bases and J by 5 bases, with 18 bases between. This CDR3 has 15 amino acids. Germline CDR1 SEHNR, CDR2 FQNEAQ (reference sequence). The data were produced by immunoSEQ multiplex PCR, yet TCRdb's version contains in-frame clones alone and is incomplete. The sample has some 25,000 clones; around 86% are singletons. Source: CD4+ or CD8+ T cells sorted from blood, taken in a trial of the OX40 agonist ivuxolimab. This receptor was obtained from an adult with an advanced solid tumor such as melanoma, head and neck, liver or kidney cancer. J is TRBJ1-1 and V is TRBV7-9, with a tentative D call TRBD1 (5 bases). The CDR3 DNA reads TGTGCCAGCAGCCCCGACGCCGGGACGGAAACTGAAGCTTTCTTT. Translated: CASSPDAGTETEAFF.